The present T cell receptor (beta chain) was sequenced within a study of cytomegalovirus exposure and HLA in healthy donors. About the research overall: Out of 398 genotyped donors, roughly 80% belonged to the Caucasian-associated ancestry cluster. Broader study findings: In all likelihood, a cluster of highly shared sequence variants was a sequencing artifact.

Trimming removed 3 bases at V and 0 bases at J, with 7 bases between. Germline V gives CDR1 SQVTM, CDR2 ANQGSEA. The CDR3 is made up of 13 amino acids. Points on this clone: Its matching antigen is unknown.

This PCR relied on a set of 60 Vbeta primers and 13 Jbeta primers. Using immunoSEQ multiplex PCR, the repertoire was profiled, and TCRdb retains in-frame clones only, with some absent. The sample holds around 150,000 clones, about 78% seen once. The chain couples TRBV29-1 to TRBJ2-3; D gene uncertain. Sequencing was performed on PBMCs. This TCR derives from a man between 18 and 29 years old in good health and CMV-seronegative. DNA of the CDR3: TGCAGCGTTGATGGTCGGAGCACAGATACGCAGTATTTT. This codes for CSVDGRSTDTQYF.